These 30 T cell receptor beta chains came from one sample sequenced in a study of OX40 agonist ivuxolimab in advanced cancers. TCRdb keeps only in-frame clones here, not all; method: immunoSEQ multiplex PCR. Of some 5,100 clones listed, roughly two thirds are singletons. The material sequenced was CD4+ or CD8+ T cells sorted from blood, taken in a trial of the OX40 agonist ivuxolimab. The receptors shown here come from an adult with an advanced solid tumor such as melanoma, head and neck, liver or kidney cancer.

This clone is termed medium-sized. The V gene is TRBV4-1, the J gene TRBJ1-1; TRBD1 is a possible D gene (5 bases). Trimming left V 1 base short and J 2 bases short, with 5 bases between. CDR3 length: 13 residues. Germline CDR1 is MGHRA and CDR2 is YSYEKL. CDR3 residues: CASSQGGNTEAFF. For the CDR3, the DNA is TGCGCCAGCAGCCAAGGGGGCAACACTGAAGCTTTCTTT.

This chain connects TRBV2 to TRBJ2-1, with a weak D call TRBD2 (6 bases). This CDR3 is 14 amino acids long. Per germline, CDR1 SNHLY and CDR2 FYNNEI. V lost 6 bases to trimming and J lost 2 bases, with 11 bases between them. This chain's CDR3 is CASSRDFPYNEQFF. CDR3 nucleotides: TGTGCCAGCAGCCGGGACTTTCCCTACAATGAGCAGTTCTTC.

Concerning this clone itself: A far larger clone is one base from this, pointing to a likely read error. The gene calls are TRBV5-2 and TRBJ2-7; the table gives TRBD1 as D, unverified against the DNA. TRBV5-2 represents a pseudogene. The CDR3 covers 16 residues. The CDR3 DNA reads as TGTGCCAGCAGCCAAGTGTCTACAGGGAGCTCCTACGAGCAGTACTTC. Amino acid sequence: CASSQVSTGSSYEQYF.

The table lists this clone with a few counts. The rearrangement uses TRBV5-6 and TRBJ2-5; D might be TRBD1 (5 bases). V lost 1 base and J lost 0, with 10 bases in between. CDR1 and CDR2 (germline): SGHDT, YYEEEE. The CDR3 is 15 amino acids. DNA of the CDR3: TGTGCCAGCAGCTTGTGGGGCGCCAACCAAGAGACCCAGTACTTC. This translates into CASSLWGANQETQYF.

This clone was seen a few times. Written as DNA, the CDR3 is TGCGCCAGCAGCCACACTAGCGGATCCTACGAGCAGTACTTC. Protein product: CASSHTSGSYEQYF. The gene calls are TRBV4-1 and TRBJ2-7; 8 bases line up with TRBD2. The germline V gene encodes CDR1 MGHRA and CDR2 YSYEKL. The V and J ends lost 3 bases and 1 base, in that order; junction bases with no gene match: 2. The CDR3 runs to 14 residues.

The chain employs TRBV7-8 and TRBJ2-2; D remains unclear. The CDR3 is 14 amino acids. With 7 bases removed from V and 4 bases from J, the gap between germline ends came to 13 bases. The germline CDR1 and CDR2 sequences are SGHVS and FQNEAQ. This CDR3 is CASTLMRATGELFF. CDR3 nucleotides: TGTGCCAGCACCCTCATGAGAGCCACCGGGGAGCTGTTTTTT.

The chain's CDR3 is CASSRYREGYTEAFF. For the CDR3, the DNA is TGTGCCAGCAGCAGATACAGGGAGGGGTACACTGAAGCTTTCTTT. The chain recombines TRBV5-5 with TRBJ1-1, with a weak D call TRBD1 (6 bases). CDR1 and CDR2 (germline): SGHKS, YYEKEE (reference sequence). There are 15 residues in the CDR3. Trimming removed 4 bases at V and 3 bases at J, with 16 bases between.

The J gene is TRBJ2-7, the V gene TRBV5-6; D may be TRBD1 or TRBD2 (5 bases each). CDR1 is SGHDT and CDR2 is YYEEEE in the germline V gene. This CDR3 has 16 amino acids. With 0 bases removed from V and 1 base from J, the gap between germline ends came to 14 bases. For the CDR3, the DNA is TGTGCCAGCAGCTTGGATTTGGGGGACCTATCCTACGAGCAGTACTTC. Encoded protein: CASSLDLGDLSYEQYF.

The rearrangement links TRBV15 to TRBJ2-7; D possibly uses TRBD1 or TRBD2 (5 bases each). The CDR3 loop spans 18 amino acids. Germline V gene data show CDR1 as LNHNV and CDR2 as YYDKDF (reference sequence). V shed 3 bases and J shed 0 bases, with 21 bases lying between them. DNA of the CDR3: TGTGCCACCAGCAGCCTCCCCCAGATCTCGGGGCCCTCCTACGAGCAGTACTTC. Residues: CATSSLPQISGPSYEQYF.

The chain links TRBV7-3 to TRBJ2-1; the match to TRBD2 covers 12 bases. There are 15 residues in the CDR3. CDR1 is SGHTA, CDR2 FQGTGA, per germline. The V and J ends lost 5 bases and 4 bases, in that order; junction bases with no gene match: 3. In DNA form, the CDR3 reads TGTGCCAGCAGCCCTCTAGCGGGAGGGTACAATGAGCAGTTCTTC. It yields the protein CASSPLAGGYNEQFF.

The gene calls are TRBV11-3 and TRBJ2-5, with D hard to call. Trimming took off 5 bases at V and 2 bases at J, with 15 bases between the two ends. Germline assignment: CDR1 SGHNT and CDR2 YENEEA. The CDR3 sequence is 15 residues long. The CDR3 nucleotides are TGTGCCAGCAGCCGGTCGGCAACTGGGCAAGAGACCCAGTACTTC. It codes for CASSRSATGQETQYF.

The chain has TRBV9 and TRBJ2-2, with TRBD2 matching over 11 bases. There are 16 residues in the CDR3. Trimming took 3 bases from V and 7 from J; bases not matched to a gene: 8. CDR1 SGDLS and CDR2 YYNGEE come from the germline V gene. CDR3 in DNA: TGTGCCAGCAGCGCAGAAGTAGCGGGAGGGTTCGGGGAGCTGTTTTTT. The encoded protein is CASSAEVAGGFGELFF. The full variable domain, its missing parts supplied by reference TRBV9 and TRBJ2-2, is DSGVTQTPKHLITATGQRVTLRCSPRSGDLSVYWYQQSLDQGLQFLIQYYNGEERAKGNILERFSAQQFPDLHSELNLSSLELGDSALYFCASSAEVAGGFGELFFGEGSRLTVL.

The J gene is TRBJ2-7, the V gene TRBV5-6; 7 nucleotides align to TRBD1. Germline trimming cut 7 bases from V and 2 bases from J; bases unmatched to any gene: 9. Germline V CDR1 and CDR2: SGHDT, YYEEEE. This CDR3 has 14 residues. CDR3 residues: CASCVTGATYEQYF. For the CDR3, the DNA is TGTGCCAGCTGCGTAACAGGGGCAACCTACGAGCAGTACTTC.

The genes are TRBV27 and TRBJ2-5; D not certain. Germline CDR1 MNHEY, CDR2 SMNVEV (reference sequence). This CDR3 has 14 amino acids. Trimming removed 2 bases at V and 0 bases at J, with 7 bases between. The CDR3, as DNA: TGTGCCAGCAGTTTACAAGGAAACCAAGAGACCCAGTACTTC. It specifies CASSLQGNQETQYF.

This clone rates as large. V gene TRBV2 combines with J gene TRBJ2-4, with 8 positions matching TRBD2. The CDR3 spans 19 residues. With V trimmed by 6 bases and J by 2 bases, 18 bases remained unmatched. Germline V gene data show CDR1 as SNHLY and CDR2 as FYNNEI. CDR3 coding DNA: TGTGCCAGCAGCCGTGGCGGACCCACGGGAGGGAGGACCAAAAACATTCAGTACTTC. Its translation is CASSRGGPTGGRTKNIQYF.

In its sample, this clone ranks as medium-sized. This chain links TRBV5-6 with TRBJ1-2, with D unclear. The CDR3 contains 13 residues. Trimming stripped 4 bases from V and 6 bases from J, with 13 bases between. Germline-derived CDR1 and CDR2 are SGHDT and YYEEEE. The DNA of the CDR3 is TGTGCCAGCAGCCCCCCCAGTGGAAATGGCTACACCTTC. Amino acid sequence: CASSPPSGNGYTF.

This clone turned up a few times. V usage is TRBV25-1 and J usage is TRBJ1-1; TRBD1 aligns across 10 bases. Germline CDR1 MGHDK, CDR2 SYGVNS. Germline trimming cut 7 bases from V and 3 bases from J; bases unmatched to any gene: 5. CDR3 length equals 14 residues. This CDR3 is CASTRDRGDTEAFF. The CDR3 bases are TGTGCCAGCACAAGGGACAGGGGAGACACTGAAGCTTTCTTT.

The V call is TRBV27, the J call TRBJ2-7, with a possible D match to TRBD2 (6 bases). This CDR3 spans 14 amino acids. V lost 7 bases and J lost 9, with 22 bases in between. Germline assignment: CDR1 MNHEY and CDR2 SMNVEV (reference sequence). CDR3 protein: CASKETRLTTGQYF. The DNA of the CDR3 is TGTGCCAGCAAAGAGACTAGGTTGACTACGGGGCAGTACTTC.

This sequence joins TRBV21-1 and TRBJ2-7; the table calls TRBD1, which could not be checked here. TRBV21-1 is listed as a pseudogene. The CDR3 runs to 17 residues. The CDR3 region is CASSKAGGQGGKYEQYF. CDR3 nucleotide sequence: TGTGCCAGCAGCAAAGCGGGGGGACAGGGGGGAAAGTACGAGCAGTACTTC.

The CDR3 loop is CASSLTGGRDQPQHF. As DNA, the CDR3 is TGCGCCAGCAGTTTAACTGGGGGGAGGGATCAGCCCCAGCATTTT. The chain combines TRBV5-1 with TRBJ1-5; tentative D call: TRBD1 (5 bases). CDR1 and CDR2 from the germline V gene are SGHRS and YFSETQ. Trimming took 5 bases from V and 5 from J, leaving 17 bases between them. The CDR3 is 15 amino acids.

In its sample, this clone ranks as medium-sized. The DNA for the CDR3 is TGTGCCAGCAGCCAATCGGGCACGATTGAAGCTTTCTTT. This translates into CASSQSGTIEAFF. The rearrangement uses TRBV28 and TRBJ1-1; D gene uncertain. The CDR3 loop spans 13 amino acids. CDR1 MDHEN and CDR2 SYDVKM come from the germline V gene. The V end was cut by 6 bases, the J end by 7 bases, with 15 bases between.

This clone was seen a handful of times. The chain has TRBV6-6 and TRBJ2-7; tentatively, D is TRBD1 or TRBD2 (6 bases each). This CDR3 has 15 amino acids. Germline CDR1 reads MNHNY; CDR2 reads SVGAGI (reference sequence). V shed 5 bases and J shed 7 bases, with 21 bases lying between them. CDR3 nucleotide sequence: TGTGCCAGCAGTCCCCCGGGGGCTAGCGATCGGGAGCAGTACTTC. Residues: CASSPPGASDREQYF.

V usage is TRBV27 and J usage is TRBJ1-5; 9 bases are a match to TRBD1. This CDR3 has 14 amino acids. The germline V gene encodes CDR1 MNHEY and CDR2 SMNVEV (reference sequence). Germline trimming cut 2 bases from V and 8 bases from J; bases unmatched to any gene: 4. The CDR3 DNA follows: TGTGCCAGCAGTTTAGACAGGGGGGGGGAGCCCCAGCATTTT. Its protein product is CASSLDRGGEPQHF.

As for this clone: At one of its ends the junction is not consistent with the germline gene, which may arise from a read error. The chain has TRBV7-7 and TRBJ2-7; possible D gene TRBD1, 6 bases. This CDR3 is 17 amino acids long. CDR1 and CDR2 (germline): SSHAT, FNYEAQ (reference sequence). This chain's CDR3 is CASSLGGGRGSSYEQYF. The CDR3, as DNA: TGTGCTAGCAGCTTAGGTGGGGGCAGGGGAAGCTCCTACGAGCAGTACTTC. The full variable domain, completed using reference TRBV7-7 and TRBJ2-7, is GAGVSQSPRYKVTKRGQDVTLRCDPISSHATLYWYQQALGQGPEFLTYFNYEAQPDKSGLPSDRFSAERPEGSISTLTIQRTEQRDSAMYRCASSLGGGRGSSYEQYFGPGTRLTVT.

CDR3 region: CASSRSHGTYNEQFF. CDR3 nucleotide sequence: TGTGCCAGTAGTAGGTCACATGGCACCTACAATGAGCAGTTCTTC. The rearrangement links TRBV19 to TRBJ2-1; no definite D call. The CDR3 is 15 residues long. V was pared by 4 bases and J by 2 bases, with 12 bases between. In germline, CDR1 is LNHDA, CDR2 SQIVND (reference sequence).

This CDR3 reads CASSLEQGVSGNTIYF. The CDR3, as DNA: TGCGCCAGCAGCTTGGAACAGGGGGTCTCTGGAAACACCATATATTTT. V usage is TRBV5-1 and J usage is TRBJ1-3; 8 nucleotides line up with TRBD1. This CDR3 is 16 amino acids long. Per the germline V gene, CDR1 is SGHRS and CDR2 is YFSETQ. V lost 0 bases and J lost 0; bases outside the gene matches: 2.

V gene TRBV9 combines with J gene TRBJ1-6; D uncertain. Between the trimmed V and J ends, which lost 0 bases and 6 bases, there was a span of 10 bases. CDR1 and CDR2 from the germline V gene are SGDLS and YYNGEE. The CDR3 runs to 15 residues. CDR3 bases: TGTGCCAGCAGCGTAGGGAGTTCATCTAATTCACCCCTCCACTTT. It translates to CASSVGSSSNSPLHF.

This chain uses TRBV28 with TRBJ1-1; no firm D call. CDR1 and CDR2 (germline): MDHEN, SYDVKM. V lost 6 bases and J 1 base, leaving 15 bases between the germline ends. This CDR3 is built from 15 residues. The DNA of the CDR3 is TGTGCCAGCAGGTCCCTAATCACAGAGAACACTGAAGCTTTCTTT. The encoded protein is CASRSLITENTEAFF.

As DNA, the CDR3 is TGTGCCAGCAGCTTGTGGACAGGGGAAATCTACACCTTC. Encoded protein: CASSLWTGEIYTF. V gene TRBV5-6 combines with J gene TRBJ1-2; 9 bases are a match to TRBD1. The V gene's germline CDR1 is SGHDT and CDR2 YYEEEE. V lost 1 base, J lost 10 bases, and 5 bases stayed unmatched. The CDR3 has 13 amino acids. Looking up the rest from reference TRBV5-6 and TRBJ1-2 gives the full variable domain: DAGVTQSPTHLIKTRGQQVTLRCSPKSGHDTVSWYQQALGQGPQFIFQYYEEEERQRGNFPDRFSGHQFPNYSSELNVNALLLGDSALYLCASSLWTGEIYTFGSGTRLTVV.

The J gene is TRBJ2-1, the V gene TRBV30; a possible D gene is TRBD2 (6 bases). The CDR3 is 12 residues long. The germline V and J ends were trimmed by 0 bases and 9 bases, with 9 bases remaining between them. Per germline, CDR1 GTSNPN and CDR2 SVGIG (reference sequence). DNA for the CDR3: TGTGCCTGGAGTGTTACTAGCACTGAGCAGTTCTTC. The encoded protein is CAWSVTSTEQFF.